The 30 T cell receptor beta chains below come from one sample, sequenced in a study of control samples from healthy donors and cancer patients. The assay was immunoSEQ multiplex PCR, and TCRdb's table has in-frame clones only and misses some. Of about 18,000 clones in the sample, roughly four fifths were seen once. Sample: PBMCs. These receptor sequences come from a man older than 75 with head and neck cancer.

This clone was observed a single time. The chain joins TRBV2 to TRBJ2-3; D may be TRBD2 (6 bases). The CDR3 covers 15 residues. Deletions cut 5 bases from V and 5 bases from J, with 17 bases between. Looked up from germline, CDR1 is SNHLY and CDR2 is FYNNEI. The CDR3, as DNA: TGTGCCAGCAGTATGCGGGGAACACTCAGAGATACGCAGTATTTT. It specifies CASSMRGTLRDTQYF. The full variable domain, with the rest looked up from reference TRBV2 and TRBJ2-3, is EPEVTQTPSHQVTQMGQEVILRCVPISNHLYFYWYRQILGQKVEFLVSFYNNEISEKSEIFDDQFSVERPDGSNFTLKIRSTKLEDSAMYFCASSMRGTLRDTQYFGPGTRLTVL.

CDR3 in amino acids: CASSFTGQLETQYF. The CDR3 DNA reads TGTGCCAGCAGTTTTACAGGGCAGCTCGAGACCCAGTACTTC. The rearrangement joins TRBV28 to TRBJ2-5, with a tentative D call TRBD1 (6 bases). The CDR3 is made up of 14 amino acids. Trimming left V 3 bases short and J 5 bases short, with 13 bases between. CDR1 is MDHEN and CDR2 is SYDVKM in the germline V gene.

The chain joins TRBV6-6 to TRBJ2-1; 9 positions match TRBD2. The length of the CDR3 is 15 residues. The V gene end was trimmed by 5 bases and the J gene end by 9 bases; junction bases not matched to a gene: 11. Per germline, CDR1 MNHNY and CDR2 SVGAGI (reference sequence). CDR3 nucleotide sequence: TGTGCCAGCAGTCCTTCCGGGACTAGCAAAGGTGAGCAGTTCTTC. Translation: CASSPSGTSKGEQFF.

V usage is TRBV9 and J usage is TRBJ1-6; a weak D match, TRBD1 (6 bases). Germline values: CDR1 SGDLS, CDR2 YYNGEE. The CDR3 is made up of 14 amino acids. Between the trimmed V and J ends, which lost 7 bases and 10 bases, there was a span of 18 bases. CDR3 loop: CASALGGAYSPLHF. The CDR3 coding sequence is TGTGCCAGCGCCCTCGGGGGGGCGTACTCACCCCTCCACTTT.

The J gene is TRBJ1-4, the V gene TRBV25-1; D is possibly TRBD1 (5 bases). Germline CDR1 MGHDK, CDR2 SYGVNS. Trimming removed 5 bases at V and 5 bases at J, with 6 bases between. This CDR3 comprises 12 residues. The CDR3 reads CASSWGNEKLFF. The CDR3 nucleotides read TGTGCCAGCAGTTGGGGGAATGAAAAACTGTTTTTT.

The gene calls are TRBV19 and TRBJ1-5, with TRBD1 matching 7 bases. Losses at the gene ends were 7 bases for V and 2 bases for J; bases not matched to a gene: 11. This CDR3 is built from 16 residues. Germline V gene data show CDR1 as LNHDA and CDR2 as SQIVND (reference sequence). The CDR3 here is CASIPRGGDGNQPQHF. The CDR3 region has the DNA TGTGCCAGTATCCCCAGGGGGGGCGATGGCAATCAGCCCCAGCATTTT.

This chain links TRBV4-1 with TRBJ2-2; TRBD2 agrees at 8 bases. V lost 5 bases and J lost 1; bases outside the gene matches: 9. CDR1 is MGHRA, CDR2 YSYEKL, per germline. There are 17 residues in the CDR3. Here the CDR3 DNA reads TGCGCCAGCAGCAAAGTCCGTAGCGGGGTGAACACCGGGGAGCTGTTTTTT. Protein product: CASSKVRSGVNTGELFF.

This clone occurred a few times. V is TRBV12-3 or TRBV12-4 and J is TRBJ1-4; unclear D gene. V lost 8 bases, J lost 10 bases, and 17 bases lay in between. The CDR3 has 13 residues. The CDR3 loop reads CASALEEVGKLFF. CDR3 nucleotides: TGTGCCAGCGCCCTGGAGGAGGTTGGAAAACTGTTTTTT.

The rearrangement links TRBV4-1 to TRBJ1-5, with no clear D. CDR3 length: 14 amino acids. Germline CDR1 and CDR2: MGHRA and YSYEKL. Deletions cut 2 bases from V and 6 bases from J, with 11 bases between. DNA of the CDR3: TGCGCCAGCAGCCAATGGGAGGGAAGTCAGCCCCAGCATTTT. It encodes CASSQWEGSQPQHF.

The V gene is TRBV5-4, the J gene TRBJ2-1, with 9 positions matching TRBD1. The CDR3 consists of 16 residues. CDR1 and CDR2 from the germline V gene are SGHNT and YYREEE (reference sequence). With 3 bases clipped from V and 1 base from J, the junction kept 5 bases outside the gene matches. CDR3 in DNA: TGTGCCAGCAGCTCTAGGACAGGGGCTTCCTACAATGAGCAGTTCTTC. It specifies CASSSRTGASYNEQFF.

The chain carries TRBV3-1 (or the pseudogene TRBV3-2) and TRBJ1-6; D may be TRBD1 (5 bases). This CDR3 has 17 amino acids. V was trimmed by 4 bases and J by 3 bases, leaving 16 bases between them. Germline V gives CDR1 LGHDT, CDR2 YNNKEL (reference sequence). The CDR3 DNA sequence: TGTGCCAGCAGCCTCTCTCCACAGGTGGTCTATAATTCACCCCTCCACTTT. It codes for CASSLSPQVVYNSPLHF.

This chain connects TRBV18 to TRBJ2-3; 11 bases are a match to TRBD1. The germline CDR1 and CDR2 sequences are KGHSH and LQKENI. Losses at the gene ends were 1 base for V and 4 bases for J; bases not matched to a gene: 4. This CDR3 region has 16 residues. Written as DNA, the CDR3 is TGTGCCAGCTCACCACTGGACAGGGGGCTCGCAGATACGCAGTATTTT. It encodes CASSPLDRGLADTQYF.

The CDR3 region is CASSPRGGTNEKLFF. In nucleotides, the CDR3 is TGTGCCAGCAGCCCCCGGGGGGGAACTAATGAAAAACTGTTTTTT. The J gene is TRBJ1-4, the V gene TRBV7-9; D may be TRBD1 (5 bases). CDR1 and CDR2 from the germline V gene are SEHNR and FQNEAQ (reference sequence). CDR3 length: 15 residues. The V end lost 5 bases, the J end lost 1 base, and 11 bases lay between the germline ends.

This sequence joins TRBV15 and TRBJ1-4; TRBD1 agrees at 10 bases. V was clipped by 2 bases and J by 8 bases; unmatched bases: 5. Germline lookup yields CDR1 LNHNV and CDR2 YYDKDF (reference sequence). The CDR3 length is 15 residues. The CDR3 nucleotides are TGTGCCACCAGCAGATCCGGGACAGGGGACGAAAAACTGTTTTTT. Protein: CATSRSGTGDEKLFF.

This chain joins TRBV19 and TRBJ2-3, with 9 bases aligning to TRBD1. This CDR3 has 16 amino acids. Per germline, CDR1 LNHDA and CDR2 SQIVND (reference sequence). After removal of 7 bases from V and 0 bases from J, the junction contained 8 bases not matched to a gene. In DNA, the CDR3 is TGTGCCAGTAATCCTCTGGACAGGGGAAGCACAGATACGCAGTATTTT. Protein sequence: CASNPLDRGSTDTQYF.

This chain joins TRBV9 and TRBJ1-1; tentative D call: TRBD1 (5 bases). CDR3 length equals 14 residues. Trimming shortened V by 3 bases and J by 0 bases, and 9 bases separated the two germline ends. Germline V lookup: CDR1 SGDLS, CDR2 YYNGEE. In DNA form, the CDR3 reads TGTGCCAGCAGCGCGGGACCACTGAACACTGAAGCTTTCTTT. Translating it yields CASSAGPLNTEAFF.

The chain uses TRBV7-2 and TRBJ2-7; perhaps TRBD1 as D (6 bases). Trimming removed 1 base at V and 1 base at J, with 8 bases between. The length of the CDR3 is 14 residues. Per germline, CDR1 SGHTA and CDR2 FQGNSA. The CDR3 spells CASSLVDRSYEQYF. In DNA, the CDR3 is TGTGCCAGCAGCTTAGTCGACAGGTCCTACGAGCAGTACTTC.

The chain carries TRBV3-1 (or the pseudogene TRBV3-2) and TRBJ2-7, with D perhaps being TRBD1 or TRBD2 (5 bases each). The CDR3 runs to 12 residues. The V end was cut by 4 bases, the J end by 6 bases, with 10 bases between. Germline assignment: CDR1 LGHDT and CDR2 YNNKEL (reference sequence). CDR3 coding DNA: TGTGCCAGCAGCCGTAGGGGAGCCGAGCAGTACTTC. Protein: CASSRRGAEQYF.

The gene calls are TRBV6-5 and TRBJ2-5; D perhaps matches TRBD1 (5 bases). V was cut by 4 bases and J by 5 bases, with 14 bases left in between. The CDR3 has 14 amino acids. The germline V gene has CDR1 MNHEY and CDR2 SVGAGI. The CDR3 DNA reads TGTGCCAGCAGTTCCCAGGGTAGTGTGGAGACCCAGTACTTC. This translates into CASSSQGSVETQYF.

The CDR3 region has the DNA TGTGCCAGCAGTTACAATCTGGCAGCCCAGCCCCAGCATTTT. Protein: CASSYNLAAQPQHF. The chain combines TRBV6-2 or TRBV6-3 with TRBJ1-5; D unclear. The CDR3 is made up of 14 amino acids. Trimming left V 2 bases short and J 7 bases short, with 12 bases between. Germline V gene data show CDR1 as MNHEY and CDR2 as SVGEGT.

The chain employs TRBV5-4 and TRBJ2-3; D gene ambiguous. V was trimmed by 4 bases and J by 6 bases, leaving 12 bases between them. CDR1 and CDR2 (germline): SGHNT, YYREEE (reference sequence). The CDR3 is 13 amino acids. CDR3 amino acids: CASSMTPDDTQYF. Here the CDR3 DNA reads TGTGCCAGCAGCATGACCCCGGACGATACGCAGTATTTT.

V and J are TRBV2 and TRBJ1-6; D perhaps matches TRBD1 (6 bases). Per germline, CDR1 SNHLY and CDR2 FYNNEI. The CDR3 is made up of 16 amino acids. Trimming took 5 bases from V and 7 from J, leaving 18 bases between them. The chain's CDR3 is CASSKGGQGRNSPLHF. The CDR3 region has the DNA TGTGCCAGCAGTAAAGGGGGGCAGGGCAGGAATTCACCCCTCCACTTT.

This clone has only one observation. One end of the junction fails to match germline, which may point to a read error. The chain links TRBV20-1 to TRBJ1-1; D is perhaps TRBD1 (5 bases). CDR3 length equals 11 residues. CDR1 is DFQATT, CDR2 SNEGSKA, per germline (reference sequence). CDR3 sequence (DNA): TGTTCCTCGGGGGGGGACACTGAAGCTTTCTTT. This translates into CSSGGDTEAFF.

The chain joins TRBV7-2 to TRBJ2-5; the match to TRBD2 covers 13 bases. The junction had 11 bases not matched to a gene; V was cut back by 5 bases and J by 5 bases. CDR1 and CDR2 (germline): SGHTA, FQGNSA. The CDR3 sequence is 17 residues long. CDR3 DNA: TGTGCCAGCAGCCCTACTAGCGGGAGGGCCAGGGGGGAGACCCAGTACTTC. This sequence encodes CASSPTSGRARGETQYF.

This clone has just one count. CDR3: CASAHPNQPQHF. The CDR3 region has the DNA TGTGCCAGCGCTCACCCCAATCAGCCCCAGCATTTT. The chain joins TRBV18 to TRBJ1-5; no clear D gene. The CDR3 loop spans 12 amino acids. Trimming removed 8 bases from V and 3 bases from J, with 8 bases in between. Germline-derived CDR1 and CDR2 are KGHSH and LQKENI.

The CDR3 loop reads CASSSRSGSYNEQFF. As DNA, the CDR3 is TGTGCCAGCAGCTCACGATCTGGCTCCTACAATGAGCAGTTCTTC. This sequence joins TRBV7-9 and TRBJ2-1; D gene ambiguous. Trimming shortened V by 4 bases and J by 0 bases, and 10 bases separated the two germline ends. Germline values: CDR1 SEHNR, CDR2 FQNEAQ (reference sequence). This CDR3 is 15 amino acids long.

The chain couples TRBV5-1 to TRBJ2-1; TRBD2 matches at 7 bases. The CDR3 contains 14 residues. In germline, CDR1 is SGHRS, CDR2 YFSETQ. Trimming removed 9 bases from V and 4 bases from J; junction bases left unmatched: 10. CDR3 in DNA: TGCGCCACAACCCCGGGACTAAGGTACAATGAGCAGTTCTTC. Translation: CATTPGLRYNEQFF.

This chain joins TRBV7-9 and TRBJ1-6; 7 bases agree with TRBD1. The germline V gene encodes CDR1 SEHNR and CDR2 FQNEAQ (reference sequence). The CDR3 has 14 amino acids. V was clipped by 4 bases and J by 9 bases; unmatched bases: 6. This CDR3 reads CASSSQGRSSPLHF. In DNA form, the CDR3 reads TGTGCCAGCAGCTCACAGGGGAGAAGTTCACCCCTCCACTTT.

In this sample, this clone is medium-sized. The CDR3 DNA reads TGTGCCAGCAGCTTGGAAAAGGGCGTGGACACTGAAGCTTTCTTT. Protein sequence: CASSLEKGVDTEAFF. V is TRBV5-4 and J is TRBJ1-1; D remains ambiguous. Germline-derived CDR1 and CDR2 are SGHNT and YYREEE (reference sequence). V was cut by 0 bases and J by 3 bases, with 12 bases left in between. The CDR3 consists of 15 residues.

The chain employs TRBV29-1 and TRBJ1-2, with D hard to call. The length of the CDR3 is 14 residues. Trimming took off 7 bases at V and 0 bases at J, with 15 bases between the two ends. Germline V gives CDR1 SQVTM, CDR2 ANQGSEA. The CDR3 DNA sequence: TGCAGCGCTGTAGGACCCACCACTAACTATGGCTACACCTTC. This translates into CSAVGPTTNYGYTF. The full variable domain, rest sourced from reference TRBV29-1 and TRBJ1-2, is SAVISQKPSRDICQRGTSLTIQCQVDSQVTMMFWYRQQPGQSLTLIATANQGSEATYESGFVIDKFPISRPNLTFSTLTVSNMSPEDSSIYLCSAVGPTTNYGYTFGSGTRLTVV.